A selection of T cell receptor beta chains follows, all from one sample in a study of blood T cell repertoires in COVID-19. Using immunoSEQ multiplex PCR, the repertoire was profiled, and TCRdb retains in-frame clones only, with some absent. This sample yields around 300,000 clones, of which approximately 90% are seen a single time; roughly 6.1% belongs to the top ten. Sequencing input: peripheral blood. Receptor source: a woman aged 50 to 60 with COVID-19, enrolled during active disease. The CDR3 runs from the conserved cysteine through the conserved F or W. The order of the fields is D gene, J gene, clone size, V gene, CDR3 protein, CDR3 DNA. The D gene is left open where the match is weak. Expanded clones get a size class; other rows say once, few or many, or leave the size out.

- TRBJ2-5 - TRBV30 CACQRRWVAREETQYF TGTGCCTGCCAAAGGCGGTGGGTAGCGAGGGAAGAGACCCAGTACTTC
TRBD1 TRBJ2-4 - TRBV15 CATSSRPGQGASLAKNIQYF TGTGCCACCAGCTCCCGACCGGGACAGGGGGCATCCCTCGCCAAAAACATTCAGTACTTC
TRBD1 TRBJ1-1 - TRBV11-1 CASSYTGVVTEAFF TGTGCCAGCAGTTATACAGGGGTTGTCACTGAAGCTTTCTTT
TRBD2 TRBJ2-3 - TRBV7-2 CASSLVFLAADTQYF TGTGCCAGCAGCTTAGTTTTCCTAGCGGCAGATACGCAGTATTTT
TRBD1 TRBJ1-1 - TRBV27 CASSRPGQALNTEAFF TGTGCCAGCAGTCGACCGGGACAGGCCTTGAACACTGAAGCTTTCTTT
TRBD2 TRBJ2-3 - TRBV24-1 CATSDPSGPSSDTQYF TGTGCCACCAGTGATCCTAGCGGTCCCTCATCGGATACGCAGTATTTT
- TRBJ2-1 - TRBV7-8 CASSFRHYNEQFF TGTGCCAGCAGCTTCAGACACTACAATGAGCAGTTCTTC
TRBD1 TRBJ2-7 - TRBV7-9 CASSLGQGFYEQYF TGTGCCAGCAGCTTGGGACAGGGGTTCTACGAGCAGTACTTC
TRBD1 TRBJ1-5 - TRBV9 CASSEGGQDNQPQHF TGTGCCAGCAGCGAGGGAGGACAGGACAATCAGCCCCAGCATTTT
- TRBJ2-5 - TRBV18 CASSPPAPAGTQYF TGTGCCAGCTCACCACCCGCCCCGGCGGGGACCCAGTACTTC
- TRBJ2-3 - TRBV10-3 CAIGGRDTDTQYF TGTGCCATCGGAGGGCGGGATACAGATACGCAGTATTTT
- TRBJ2-6 - TRBV6-5 CASSLGASGANVLTF TGTGCCAGCAGCCTAGGGGCCTCTGGGGCCAACGTCCTGACTTTC
TRBD1 TRBJ1-2 - TRBV6-5 CASTEGQAFNYGYTF TGTGCCAGCACAGAAGGACAGGCCTTTAACTATGGCTACACCTTC
TRBD2 TRBJ2-5 - TRBV25-1 CASRGAGGNRETQYF TGTGCCAGCAGGGGCGCGGGAGGGAATCGTGAGACCCAGTACTTC
- TRBJ2-7 - TRBV11-2 CASRPNAGQYEQYF TGTGCCAGCAGACCCAATGCGGGGCAATACGAGCAGTACTTC
- TRBJ1-4 - TRBV19 CASSPTATNEKLFF TGTGCCAGTAGCCCGACAGCAACTAATGAAAAACTGTTTTTT
TRBD1 TRBJ2-1 - TRBV5-1 CASSLVQGAYNEQFF TGCGCCAGCAGCTTGGTTCAGGGGGCTTACAATGAGCAGTTCTTC
- TRBJ2-1 - TRBV5-1 CASSLYSGGTYNEQFF TGCGCCAGCAGCTTGTATAGCGGAGGGACGTACAATGAGCAGTTCTTC
TRBD2 TRBJ2-1 - TRBV3-1/TRBV3-2 CASSQPSGSRGDNEQFF TGTGCCAGCAGCCAACCTAGCGGGAGTCGCGGGGACAATGAGCAGTTCTTC
- TRBJ1-4 - TRBV11-3 CASSLAAGMGEKLFF TGTGCCAGCAGCTTAGCGGCAGGGATGGGGGAAAAACTGTTTTTT
- TRBJ1-2 once TRBV12-3/TRBV12-4 CASSLGGSNGYTF TGTGCCAGCAGTTTGGGGGGATCGAATGGCTACACCTTC
- TRBJ1-1 - TRBV10-3 CAISGQGLGNTEAFF TGTGCCATCAGTGGCCAGGGGTTAGGGAACACTGAAGCTTTCTTT
- TRBJ1-1 - TRBV7-9 CASSLVAQAGTEAFF TGTGCCAGCAGCTTAGTCGCACAGGCGGGGACTGAAGCTTTCTTT
- TRBJ2-5 - TRBV18 CASSLNQGLETQYF TGTGCCAGCTCCTTGAATCAGGGTTTAGAGACCCAGTACTTC
TRBD1 TRBJ2-7 - TRBV6-6 CASSSGQGEFYEQYF TGTGCCAGCAGTTCCGGACAGGGGGAATTCTACGAGCAGTACTTC
TRBD2 TRBJ2-7 - TRBV20-1 CSAEREAEQYF TGCAGTGCAGAGCGGGAGGCCGAGCAGTACTTC
- TRBJ1-1 few TRBV19 CASSQTPRGGENTEAFF TGTGCCAGTAGCCAAACTCCTCGGGGCGGGGAGAACACTGAAGCTTTCTTT
- TRBJ2-6 - TRBV18 CASSPLDGANVLTF TGTGCCAGCTCACCACTAGATGGGGCCAACGTCCTGACTTTC
- TRBJ1-6 few TRBV6-5 CASSYSYSSPPLHF TGTGCCAGCAGTTACTCGTACAGCTCACCACCCCTCCACTTT
- TRBJ1-2 - TRBV3-1/TRBV3-2 CASSHSRASNYGYTF TGTGCCAGCAGCCACTCGCGCGCCTCTAACTATGGCTACACCTTC
- TRBJ2-3 - TRBV5-1 CASSSSGFHTDTQYF TGCGCCAGCAGCTCCTCCGGGTTCCACACAGATACGCAGTATTTT
- TRBJ2-1 - TRBV18 CASSEAGSYNEQFF TGTGCCAGCTCCGAAGCAGGGTCCTACAATGAGCAGTTCTTC
TRBD1 TRBJ1-2 few TRBV6-6 CASNYRDRDYGYTF TGTGCCAGCAACTACCGGGACAGGGACTATGGCTACACCTTC
TRBD2 TRBJ2-1 - TRBV10-2 CASTGLAAYNEQFF TGCGCCAGCACGGGACTAGCGGCTTACAATGAGCAGTTCTTC
TRBD2 TRBJ2-7 - TRBV5-1 CASSLVTSGIGSYEQYF TGCGCCAGCAGCTTGGTGACTAGCGGGATCGGGTCCTACGAGCAGTACTTC
- TRBJ2-5 - TRBV11-2 CASSSQVGHIETQYF TGTGCCAGCAGCTCCCAGGTCGGACATATAGAGACCCAGTACTTC
TRBD2 TRBJ2-5 - TRBV10-2 CATARGDEKETQYF TGCGCCACCGCTCGGGGGGACGAGAAAGAGACCCAGTACTTC
- TRBJ1-3 - TRBV5-1 CASRQSRDTGNTIYF TGCGCCAGCAGACAATCCCGGGACACAGGAAACACCATATATTTT
- TRBJ2-2 - TRBV9 CASSEHTGELFF TGTGCCAGCAGCGAGCATACCGGGGAGCTGTTTTTT
- TRBJ1-4 - TRBV2 CASSAVTTNEKLFF TGTGCCAGCAGTGCCGTTACAACTAATGAAAAACTGTTTTTT
- TRBJ2-4 - TRBV18 CASSPQGQNIQYF TGTGCCAGCTCACCTCAGGGGCAAAACATTCAGTACTTC
- TRBJ2-7 - TRBV6-6 CASSPPLPRRMGEQYF TGTGCCAGCAGTCCACCCTTACCCCGGAGGATGGGCGAGCAGTACTTC
- TRBJ2-1 - TRBV12-5 CASGDGTRLEGSYNEQFF TGTGCTAGTGGTGACGGGACTCGTTTGGAGGGCTCCTACAATGAGCAGTTCTTC
- TRBJ1-5 - TRBV6-6 CASSYSGQNHNQPQHF TGTGCCAGCAGTTACTCGGGGCAGAACCACAATCAGCCCCAGCATTTT
- TRBJ1-2 - TRBV5-4 CASSPQGLYGYTF TGTGCCAGCAGCCCACAGGGCCTCTATGGCTACACCTTC
- TRBJ1-2 - TRBV7-8 CASSLILGRQQGYTF TGTGCCAGCAGCTTAATTCTGGGCCGCCAGCAAGGCTACACCTTC